This T cell receptor beta chain was recorded in a study of blood T cell repertoires in COVID-19. Study as a whole: The United States, Italy and Spain were the sources of the acute and convalescent COVID-19 samples. T cells, B-cell-depleted T cells, or PBMCs supplied cDNA or gDNA.

Germline V gene lookup returns CDR1 MDHEN and CDR2 SYDVKM. Trimming shortened V by 8 bases and J by 4 bases, and 20 bases separated the two germline ends. The CDR3 contains 15 residues. Source study methods: Estimation of nucleated cell counts relied on the amplification of reference gene primers. Sequencing used immunoSEQ multiplex PCR; TCRdb keeps in-frame clones, though not all of them. V and J calls plus clone size are reproduced from that table; the DNA served to infer D and trimming. The table includes some 80,000 clones, 85% detected once. The chain combines TRBV28 with TRBJ1-1; D is ambiguous. The origin of this receptor is a man in his fifties or sixties with COVID-19, enrolled during active disease. Sequenced: peripheral blood. The CDR3 coding sequence is TGTGCCAGCTCTCCTTGGAGGGAGGAGTTCACTGAAGCTTTCTTT. Protein product: CASSPWREEFTEAFF.